The 13 T cell receptor beta chains below all came from one sample that was sequenced in a study of T cell responses to AZD1222 COVID-19 vaccine. The data were produced by immunoSEQ multiplex PCR, yet TCRdb's version contains in-frame clones alone and is incomplete. Of around 110,000 clones in the sample, roughly 87% were seen once. The sequences come from peripheral blood, collected on day 0 of AZD1222 vaccination. The receptors derive from an adult in good health.

The chain couples TRBV11-2 to TRBJ1-4; D ambiguous. V lost 1 base to trimming and J lost 4 bases, with 13 bases between them. CDR3 length equals 16 residues. CDR1 is SGHAT, CDR2 FQNNGV, per germline. DNA for the CDR3: TGTGCCAGCAGCTTAGGCTCGTGGGGATATAATGAAAAACTGTTTTTT. Its translation is CASSLGSWGYNEKLFF.

The gene calls are TRBV30 and TRBJ2-4; no definite D call. Trimming stripped 0 bases from V and 2 bases from J, with 14 bases between. The CDR3 has 16 amino acids. Germline-derived CDR1 and CDR2 are GTSNPN and SVGIG (reference sequence). CDR3 nucleotide sequence: TGTGCCTGGAGTGTCCCCCCAAGTATCACCAAAAACATTCAGTACTTC. The encoded protein is CAWSVPPSITKNIQYF.

A single count supports this clone. The V and J genes are TRBV9 and TRBJ2-5, with D perhaps matching TRBD1 or TRBD2 (5 bases each). The CDR3 extends over 15 amino acids. Trimming removed 0 bases at V and 2 bases at J, with 11 bases between. CDR1 is SGDLS, CDR2 YYNGEE, per germline. The CDR3 sequence is CASSVEGREQETQYF. CDR3 bases: TGTGCCAGCAGCGTAGAGGGGAGAGAGCAAGAGACCCAGTACTTC.

For the CDR3, the DNA is TGTGCCAGCAGCTTGGCCCCTGAGGGGTATGGCACAGATACGCAGTATTTT. This encodes CASSLAPEGYGTDTQYF. The rearrangement uses TRBV5-6 and TRBJ2-3; D is tentatively TRBD1 or TRBD2 (5 bases each). V lost 0 bases and J lost 1, with 15 bases in between. The CDR3 runs 17 residues. CDR1 SGHDT and CDR2 YYEEEE come from the germline V gene.

The V and J genes are TRBV7-2 and TRBJ2-2; 10 bases match TRBD1. The CDR3 sequence is 15 residues long. CDR1 SGHTA and CDR2 FQGNSA come from the germline V gene. Trimming removed 5 bases from V and 7 bases from J; junction bases left unmatched: 7. The DNA of the CDR3 is TGTGCCAGCAGCAAGGACAGGGGGATCAGCGGGGAGCTGTTTTTT. Translating gives CASSKDRGISGELFF.

The chain couples TRBV5-4 to TRBJ1-1; D is possibly TRBD1 (5 bases). The germline gives CDR1 SGHNT, CDR2 YYREEE (reference sequence). V was clipped by 1 base and J by 8 bases, with 6 bases between them. This CDR3 contains 11 residues. In DNA, the CDR3 is TGTGCCAGCAGCTTGCGGACAGAAGCTTTCTTT. It yields the protein CASSLRTEAFF.

The chain carries TRBV4-1 and TRBJ2-3; D remains unclear. With 7 bases removed from V and 0 bases from J, the gap between germline ends came to 20 bases. The length of the CDR3 is 17 residues. CDR1 and CDR2 (germline): MGHRA, YSYEKL. The CDR3 reads CASTNPNSRRSTDTQYF. CDR3 nucleotides: TGCGCCAGCACGAACCCGAATAGCAGACGCAGCACAGATACGCAGTATTTT.

This rearrangement joins TRBV24-1 to TRBJ2-7; D may be TRBD2 (5 bases). CDR3 size: 16 residues. Trimming removed 6 bases from V and 0 bases from J, with 17 bases in between. Germline-derived CDR1 and CDR2 are KGHDR and SFDVKD. CDR3 bases: TGTGCCACCAGTAAGGAGGATTTGTTAAGCTCCTACGAGCAGTACTTC. Amino acids: CATSKEDLLSSYEQYF.

The chain employs TRBV6-6 and TRBJ2-7; D unresolved. The V gene lost 4 bases and the J gene lost 3 bases, with 7 bases spanning the gap. The CDR3 totals 12 residues. Germline-derived CDR1 and CDR2 are MNHNY and SVGAGI (reference sequence). The CDR3 protein is CASSSPNYEQYF. The CDR3 DNA reads TGTGCCAGCAGTTCGCCGAACTACGAGCAGTACTTC.

The rearrangement links TRBV15 to TRBJ1-2, with 9 bases fitting TRBD1. CDR1 and CDR2 (germline): LNHNV, YYDKDF (reference sequence). Trimming took 1 base from V and 5 from J; bases not matched to a gene: 20. The CDR3 covers 20 residues. In nucleotides, the CDR3 is TGTGCCACCAGCAGAGGGTTAATTCGCGCGGGACAGGGATCTCTTTATGGCTACACCTTC. It codes for CATSRGLIRAGQGSLYGYTF.

This chain uses TRBV4-3 with TRBJ2-2; no definite D call. CDR1 and CDR2 (germline): LGHNA, YSLEER. CDR3 length: 12 residues. With 3 bases removed from V and 7 bases from J, the gap between germline ends came to 6 bases. CDR3 amino acids: CASSQVGGELFF. DNA of the CDR3: TGCGCCAGCAGCCAGGTTGGCGGGGAGCTGTTTTTT.

About this clone: The germline gene is not matched at one end of the junction; a read error may be the cause. The chain combines TRBV19 with TRBJ1-1; 9 bases are shared with TRBD1. CDR1 and CDR2 from the germline V gene are LNHDA and SQIVND (reference sequence). The CDR3 runs to 12 residues. The CDR3 loop is CASSIYQGQGIF. DNA for the CDR3: TGTGCCAGTAGTATATACCAGGGACAGGGAATCTTT. The full variable domain, with the rest looked up from reference TRBV19 and TRBJ1-1, is DGGITQSPKYLFRKEGQNVTLSCEQNLNHDAMYWYRQDPGQGLRLIYYSQIVNDFQKGDIAEGYSVSREKKESFPLTVTSAQKNPTAFYLCASSIYQGQGIFGQGTRLTVV.

The V call is TRBV4-2, the J call TRBJ2-1; D may be TRBD1 (7 bases). Germline CDR1 is LGHNA and CDR2 is YNFKEQ. The CDR3 is 14 amino acids. Trimming pared 7 bases from V and 6 bases from J, leaving 16 bases between. This CDR3 reads CASTSGGWGNEQFF. The CDR3, as DNA: TGTGCCAGCACCTCAGGGGGGTGGGGCAATGAGCAGTTCTTC.